The next 25 T cell receptor beta chains were all read from a single sample in a study of response to subunit inactivated influenza vaccine. TCRdb reprocessed the RT-PCR reads with MiXCR, giving one entry per CDR3 protein. The profile shows about 520,000 distinct CDR3 sequences, 25% of them singletons. The sample in question was CD4+ T cells sorted from PBMCs, obtained about 5 days after vaccination. All receptors derive from a middle-aged man who received an inactivated influenza vaccine.

This clonotype was detected only a few times. This chain links TRBV15 with TRBJ2-3, with D tentatively TRBD2 (6 bases). The CDR3 loop spans 16 amino acids. Trimming removed 0 bases from V and 4 bases from J, with 14 bases in between. Germline V gene lookup returns CDR1 LNHNV and CDR2 YYDKDF (reference sequence). For the CDR3, the DNA is TGTGCCACCAGCAGAGATCCGGGACTGTCACCAGATACGCAGTATTTT. It encodes CATSRDPGLSPDTQYF.

This clonotype was seen only a few times. This chain joins TRBV4-2 and TRBJ2-2; 7 bases match TRBD1. The CDR3 loop spans 16 amino acids. The germline CDR1 and CDR2 sequences are LGHNA and YNFKEQ. Trimming cost V 3 bases and J 3 bases; bases outside gene matches: 7. The CDR3 DNA is TGTGCCAGCAGCCAGGAGAACAGGGGTTACACCGGGGAGCTGTTTTTT. As protein: CASSQENRGYTGELFF.

The J gene is TRBJ1-6, the V gene TRBV5-1; D ambiguous. The CDR3 runs 13 residues. CDR1 and CDR2 from the germline V gene are SGHRS and YFSETQ. V lost 0 bases, J lost 11 bases, and 9 bases lay in between. The CDR3 nucleotides are TGCGCCAGCAGCTTGGCGGGGAAAACACCCCTCCACTTT. Its translation: CASSLAGKTPLHF.

This clonotype was recorded only once. The chain carries TRBV5-6 and TRBJ1-2; 7 bases map to TRBD1. Germline V gene sequence: CDR1 SGHDT, CDR2 YYEEEE. Trimming took 2 bases from V and 3 from J; bases not matched to a gene: 7. This CDR3 contains 15 residues. CDR3 in DNA: TGTGCCAGCAGCTTCGGCCCCCAGGGGGACTATGGCTACACCTTC. Its protein is CASSFGPQGDYGYTF. Using reference TRBV5-6 and TRBJ1-2 for the parts outside the CDR3, the full variable domain is DAGVTQSPTHLIKTRGQQVTLRCSPKSGHDTVSWYQQALGQGPQFIFQYYEEEERQRGNFPDRFSGHQFPNYSSELNVNALLLGDSALYLCASSFGPQGDYGYTFGSGTRLTVV.

In its sample, this clonotype was seen a few times. The V and J genes are TRBV20-1 and TRBJ1-1; 7 bases are a match to TRBD1. The CDR3 has 12 residues. V trimming: 7 bases; J trimming: 5 bases; junction bases outside the gene matches: 7. CDR1 DFQATT and CDR2 SNEGSKA come from the germline V gene (reference sequence). CDR3 protein: CSVTQGRTEAFF. In DNA, the CDR3 is TGCAGTGTCACACAGGGGAGAACTGAAGCTTTCTTT.

This clonotype is classed as medium-sized (0.01 to 0.1%). This chain uses TRBV12-3 or TRBV12-4 with TRBJ1-2; possible D gene TRBD1, 5 bases. The CDR3 is 11 amino acids. The germline V and J ends were trimmed by 5 bases and 7 bases, with 8 bases remaining between them. CDR3 region: CASSPGTGYTF. In DNA, the CDR3 is TGTGCCAGCAGTCCAGGGACTGGCTACACCTTC.

Only a few counts were recorded for this clonotype. The chain couples TRBV12-3 or TRBV12-4 to TRBJ2-2, with TRBD2 identical over 9 bases. Unmatched junction bases numbered 1, after V lost 4 bases and J lost 4 bases. The CDR3 totals 14 residues. Here the CDR3 reads CASSWTSATGELFF. The CDR3 bases are TGTGCCAGCAGTTGGACTAGCGCCACCGGGGAGCTGTTTTTT.

The V and J genes are TRBV12-3 or TRBV12-4 and TRBJ1-1; D remains unclear. This CDR3 contains 13 residues. The V gene lost 6 bases and the J gene lost 1 base, with 9 bases spanning the gap. The CDR3 reads CASRVDWNTEAFF. The CDR3 DNA is TGTGCCAGCAGGGTAGACTGGAACACTGAAGCTTTCTTT.

This clonotype was found many times. The rearrangement joins TRBV12-3 or TRBV12-4 to TRBJ1-2; maybe TRBD1 (6 bases). The germline V and J ends were trimmed by 0 bases and 8 bases, with 13 bases remaining between them. CDR3 length equals 14 residues. CDR3 sequence (DNA): TGTGCCAGCAGTTTAGCTCAGGGGCTGAAAGGCTACACCTTC. Translated, it gives CASSLAQGLKGYTF.

The chain uses TRBV20-1 and TRBJ1-1; unclear D gene. The CDR3 is made up of 12 amino acids. Germline CDR1 is DFQATT and CDR2 is SNEGSKA (reference sequence). V lost 1 base to trimming and J lost 1 base, with 4 bases between them. CDR3 sequence: CSARAGNTEAFF. DNA of the CDR3: TGCAGTGCTAGAGCAGGGAACACTGAAGCTTTCTTT.

The chain is built from TRBV5-1 and TRBJ2-7; unclear D gene. Germline CDR1 is SGHRS and CDR2 is YFSETQ. There are 12 residues in the CDR3. Deletions cut 3 bases from V and 7 bases from J, with 11 bases between. The CDR3 bases are TGCGCCAGCAGCTCCCCCAGTGTTGAGCAGTACTTC. This gives the protein CASSSPSVEQYF.

This clonotype has a handful of counts. This rearrangement joins TRBV12-3 or TRBV12-4 to TRBJ1-1; possible D gene TRBD1, 6 bases. V lost 5 bases, J lost 7 bases, and 11 bases lay in between. This CDR3 spans 12 amino acids. The CDR3 DNA reads TGTGCCAGCAGTATACAGGGAGGTGAAGCTTTCTTT. This encodes CASSIQGGEAFF.

This clonotype has a count of ten or more. The chain employs TRBV12-3 or TRBV12-4 and TRBJ1-1; possibly TRBD1 for D (5 bases). V was shortened by 3 bases and J by 0 bases, with 8 bases between the two germline ends. This CDR3 is built from 14 residues. CDR3 nucleotide sequence: TGTGCCAGCAGTTTCCAGGGCGTGAACACTGAAGCTTTCTTT. The encoded protein is CASSFQGVNTEAFF.

Worth noting for this clonotype: Sequence at one end of the junction differs from germline and may be a read error. V gene TRBV5-1 combines with J gene TRBJ2-1; D possibly corresponds to TRBD1 (6 bases). Germline values: CDR1 SGHRS, CDR2 YFSETQ. This CDR3 contains 11 residues. CDR3 coding DNA: TGCGCCAGCAGCTTGGACAGGGTTTATTCCTTC. As protein: CASSLDRVYSF.

This clonotype came up a few times. The V call is TRBV5-1, the J call TRBJ1-5; perhaps TRBD1 as D (5 bases). The V end lost 4 bases, the J end lost 4 bases, and 12 bases lay between the germline ends. Germline CDR1 reads SGHRS; CDR2 reads YFSETQ. This CDR3 is 14 amino acids long. The CDR3 reads CASSKMGGNQPQHF. DNA for the CDR3: TGCGCCAGCAGCAAGATGGGGGGGAATCAGCCCCAGCATTTT.

This clonotype was counted a few times. The chain is built from TRBV7-3 and TRBJ2-5, with 8 nucleotides matching TRBD2. The V and J ends lost 4 bases and 8 bases, in that order; junction bases with no gene match: 12. CDR1 is SGHTA and CDR2 is FQGTGA in the germline V gene. This CDR3 is built from 15 residues. CDR3 DNA: TGTGCCAGCAGCTCGGGGGGGGCTAGCGGAGCAACCCAGTACTTC. It translates to CASSSGGASGATQYF.

The chain uses TRBV20-1 and TRBJ1-5, with no clear D. This CDR3 has 15 residues. Germline lookup yields CDR1 DFQATT and CDR2 SNEGSKA (reference sequence). The V end lost 0 bases, the J end lost 1 base, and 10 bases lay between the germline ends. DNA of the CDR3: TGCAGTGCTAGAGATATAACGAGGAGCAATCAGCCCCAGCATTTT. This sequence encodes CSARDITRSNQPQHF.

This clonotype has just a few counts. CDR3 region: CSVGGGPQYGELFF. The DNA for the CDR3 is TGCAGCGTTGGGGGGGGCCCTCAATACGGGGAGCTGTTTTTT. The V gene is TRBV29-1, the J gene TRBJ2-2; tentative D call: TRBD2 (7 bases). CDR1 SQVTM and CDR2 ANQGSEA come from the germline V gene. Trimming pared 4 bases from V and 7 bases from J, leaving 16 bases between. This CDR3 is built from 14 residues.

V usage is TRBV7-9 and J usage is TRBJ2-6; D unresolved. V lost 0 bases, J lost 12 bases, and 12 bases lay in between. This CDR3 contains 14 residues. Germline CDR1 and CDR2: SEHNR and FQNEAQ (reference sequence). The CDR3 DNA reads as TGTGCCAGCAGCTTAGCTGGCCCCTTCGGCGTCCTGACTTTC. This codes for CASSLAGPFGVLTF.

The chain links TRBV29-1 to TRBJ2-5, with D possibly TRBD1 on 6 matching bases. The germline V and J ends were trimmed by 5 bases and 10 bases, with 17 bases remaining between them. Germline V lookup: CDR1 SQVTM, CDR2 ANQGSEA. This CDR3 is built from 12 residues. The chain's CDR3 is CSVNTGRRDQYF. The CDR3 DNA sequence: TGCAGCGTTAACACAGGGCGACGAGACCAGTACTTC.

The chain employs TRBV20-1 and TRBJ2-7, with 13 bases aligning to TRBD2. The V gene's germline CDR1 is DFQATT and CDR2 SNEGSKA (reference sequence). CDR3 length: 15 residues. Unmatched junction bases numbered 9, after V lost 4 bases and J lost 6 bases. CDR3 amino acids: CSATRLAGGLSEQYF. The CDR3 DNA reads TGCAGTGCTACCCGACTAGCGGGAGGCCTAAGCGAGCAGTACTTC.

The rearrangement links TRBV20-1 to TRBJ2-1; TRBD2 is a possible D gene (6 bases). The ends were cut back, 0 bases at V and 2 bases at J, with 11 bases in the middle. Looked up from germline, CDR1 is DFQATT and CDR2 is SNEGSKA (reference sequence). The CDR3 has 15 residues. CDR3 nucleotides: TGCAGTGCTAGAGAAGCGGGCAGGACCTACAATGAGCAGTTCTTC. Amino acids: CSAREAGRTYNEQFF.

The V gene is TRBV6-2 or TRBV6-3, the J gene TRBJ2-1; a possible D gene is TRBD2 (5 bases). Trimming pared 2 bases from V and 1 base from J, leaving 15 bases between. The CDR3 extends over 17 amino acids. Germline CDR1 and CDR2: MNHEY and SVGEGT. CDR3 sequence reads: CASSYTIGDSSYNEQFF. The CDR3 nucleotides read TGTGCCAGCAGTTACACGATCGGGGATAGTTCCTACAATGAGCAGTTCTTC.

This clonotype was found a few times. This chain's CDR3 is CSVPAGRMNTEAFF. For the CDR3, the DNA is TGCAGTGTTCCGGCGGGACGGATGAACACTGAAGCTTTCTTT. The chain has TRBV20-1 and TRBJ1-1; tentative D call: TRBD1 (5 bases). CDR1 is DFQATT, CDR2 SNEGSKA, per germline (reference sequence). V shed 7 bases and J shed 0 bases, with 15 bases lying between them. This CDR3 comprises 14 residues.

This clonotype was seen many times. The gene calls are TRBV4-3 and TRBJ2-1, with 8 bases lining up with TRBD2. Germline CDR1 and CDR2: LGHNA and YSLEER. Trimming removed 4 bases from V and 6 bases from J; junction bases left unmatched: 11. The CDR3 length is 16 residues. CDR3 bases: TGCGCCAGCAGCCTATATCAAGGGACTAGTGGCAATGAGCAGTTCTTC. Its protein product is CASSLYQGTSGNEQFF.